These 29 T cell receptor beta chains were sequenced from one sample in a study of PD-1 blockade in classical Hodgkin lymphoma (TCRdb year 2020). Preparation of the library involved the immunoSEQ multiplex PCR assay. Imported from immuneACCESS, the table was reduced by TCRdb to in-frame sequences with V and J called. These copies leave out some clones; in studies compared against another copy, an unresolved V gene accounts for under half, and the cause of the remainder is not known. This sample is represented by about 9,900 clones; around nine tenths of them were singletons. 13% to 15% of the sample is in the top ten clones. The time point label on this specimen signifies: cycle 1 day 1 (C1D1), immediately before nivolumab initiation. Every trial patient had relapsed following autologous stem cell transplantation, and prior brentuximab vedotin exposure was what differed among cohorts A, B and C.

Sequenced material: peripheral blood mononuclear cells (PBMCs), taken at baseline. These TCRs come from a human donor with classical Hodgkin lymphoma.

V and J are TRBV4-1 and TRBJ1-3; a weak D match, TRBD1 (5 bases). CDR1 MGHRA and CDR2 YSYEKL come from the germline V gene. The CDR3 sequence is 15 residues long. The germline V and J ends were trimmed by 10 bases and 8 bases, with 24 bases remaining between them. The CDR3 bases are TGCGCCACAACAAGAGGGGCTAGGACCGGGGACACCATATATTTT. Protein: CATTRGARTGDTIYF.

The table lists this clone with a count of one. This rearrangement joins TRBV5-1 to TRBJ2-1, with 8 bases fitting TRBD2. V lost 2 bases and J lost 6; bases outside the gene matches: 7. The CDR3 length is 15 residues. Looked up from germline, CDR1 is SGHRS and CDR2 is YFSETQ. The CDR3: CASSLLAGTSNEQFF. The CDR3 bases are TGCGCCAGCAGCTTATTAGCGGGAACTAGCAATGAGCAGTTCTTC.

The chain joins TRBV28 to TRBJ2-7; possibly TRBD1 for D (5 bases). Germline CDR1 is MDHEN and CDR2 is SYDVKM. This CDR3 is 14 amino acids long. The V end was cut by 6 bases, the J end by 3 bases, with 15 bases between. This chain's CDR3 is CASSQGGRDYEQYF. CDR3 sequence (DNA): TGTGCCAGCAGCCAGGGTGGCAGGGACTACGAGCAGTACTTC.

This chain connects TRBV15 to TRBJ2-2; TRBD2 aligns across 10 bases. The germline V gene has CDR1 LNHNV and CDR2 YYDKDF (reference sequence). This CDR3 comprises 17 residues. The V and J ends lost 0 bases and 3 bases, in that order; junction bases with no gene match: 4. In DNA form, the CDR3 reads TGTGCCACCAGCAGAGAGAGCGGGAGGGCGTACACCGGGGAGCTGTTTTTT. It is translated as CATSRESGRAYTGELFF.

V is TRBV10-3 and J is TRBJ2-5; D unresolved. The CDR3 is made up of 12 amino acids. CDR1 is ENHRY, CDR2 SYGVKD, per germline. Trimming took 10 bases from V and 2 from J, leaving 11 bases between them. The CDR3 nucleotides read TGTGCCAGTTGCGAGAGGCAAGAGACCCAGTACTTC. Translating gives CASCERQETQYF.

The chain has TRBV2 and TRBJ1-4; TRBD1 is a possible D gene (5 bases). Trimming removed 1 base from V and 11 bases from J, with 17 bases in between. The germline V gene has CDR1 SNHLY and CDR2 FYNNEI. This CDR3 has 15 residues. CDR3 nucleotides: TGTGCCAGCAGTGAAGAGGGGACGCAGTTTAATAAACTGTTTTTT. This codes for CASSEEGTQFNKLFF.

The V gene is TRBV2, the J gene TRBJ1-5; unclear D gene. There are 11 residues in the CDR3. Trimming removed 4 bases at V and 9 bases at J, with 7 bases between. The germline gives CDR1 SNHLY, CDR2 FYNNEI. Here the CDR3 reads CASSANGPQHF. The CDR3 nucleotides are TGTGCCAGCAGTGCCAATGGGCCCCAGCATTTT.

The chain has TRBV14 and TRBJ2-7, with D possibly matching TRBD2 (6 bases). CDR1 SGHDN and CDR2 FVKESK come from the germline V gene. The CDR3 is made up of 12 amino acids. Trimming removed 4 bases at V and 3 bases at J, with 7 bases between. CDR3 nucleotides: TGTGCCAGCAGCCGGGACTTCTACGAGCAGTACTTC. Its protein is CASSRDFYEQYF.

The V gene is TRBV7-3, the J gene TRBJ2-1; a weak D match, TRBD1 (6 bases). V lost 1 base, J lost 9 bases, and 16 bases lay in between. Germline V lookup: CDR1 SGHTA, CDR2 FQGTGA. The CDR3 extends over 15 amino acids. CDR3 loop: CASSLSGELTGEQFF. In nucleotides, the CDR3 is TGTGCCAGCAGCTTAAGCGGCGAGTTGACAGGTGAGCAGTTCTTC.

The chain links TRBV18 to TRBJ2-7, with TRBD2 matching 9 bases. CDR3 size: 15 residues. CDR1 is KGHSH and CDR2 is LQKENI in the germline V gene. The V segment lost 0 bases and the J segment 5 bases; nucleotides outside the gene matches: 5. The CDR3 is CASSPPSGSTHEQYF. The CDR3 bases are TGTGCCAGCTCACCACCTAGCGGGAGTACCCACGAGCAGTACTTC.

This clone turned up a few times. The gene calls are TRBV5-1 and TRBJ1-1; 7 positions agree with TRBD1. This CDR3 is 14 amino acids long. Germline V CDR1 and CDR2: SGHRS, YFSETQ. V trimming: 7 bases; J trimming: 0 bases; junction bases outside the gene matches: 6. The CDR3 nucleotides are TGCGCCAGCCACCTGACAGGGATGAACACTGAAGCTTTCTTT. It encodes CASHLTGMNTEAFF. Full variable domain (outside the CDR3, taken from reference TRBV5-1 and TRBJ1-1): KAGVTQTPRYLIKTRGQQVTLSCSPISGHRSVSWYQQTPGQGLQFLFEYFSETQRNKGNFPGRFSGRQFSNSRSEMNVSTLELGDSALYLCASHLTGMNTEAFFGQGTRLTVV.

The V call is TRBV5-4, the J call TRBJ1-4, with D possibly TRBD1 on 5 matching bases. This CDR3 region has 14 residues. V lost 6 bases, J lost 5 bases, and 14 bases lay in between. Looked up from germline, CDR1 is SGHNT and CDR2 is YYREEE (reference sequence). The CDR3 sequence is CASTEWGENEKLFF. The CDR3 DNA sequence: TGTGCCAGCACCGAGTGGGGGGAAAATGAAAAACTGTTTTTT. Together with reference TRBV5-4 and TRBJ1-4, the CDR3 gives the full variable domain: ETGVTQSPTHLIKTRGQQVTLRCSSQSGHNTVSWYQQALGQGPQFIFQYYREEENGRGNFPPRFSGLQFPNYSSELNVNALELDDSALYLCASTEWGENEKLFFGSGTQLSVL.

This chain uses TRBV10-3 with TRBJ1-1; TRBD1 matches 7 bases. After removal of 9 bases from V and 1 base from J, the junction contained 2 bases not matched to a gene. Germline lookup yields CDR1 ENHRY and CDR2 SYGVKD. CDR3 length equals 12 residues. CDR3 DNA sequence: TGTGCCATAAACAGGGGGAACACTGAAGCTTTCTTT. Translating it yields CAINRGNTEAFF.

This clone was seen only a few times. The chain couples TRBV13 to TRBJ2-3, with 10 bases lining up with TRBD2. The CDR3 consists of 15 residues. The V gene's germline CDR1 is PRHDT and CDR2 FYEKMQ (reference sequence). The V and J ends lost 5 bases and 0 bases, in that order; junction bases with no gene match: 2. The CDR3 sequence: CASSPTSGSTDTQYF. The CDR3 DNA sequence: TGTGCCAGCAGCCCGACTAGCGGGAGCACAGATACGCAGTATTTT.

The chain joins TRBV5-4 to TRBJ2-7; the D is unclear. CDR1 SGHNT and CDR2 YYREEE come from the germline V gene (reference sequence). V dropped 3 bases and J dropped 7 bases, with 8 bases sitting between them. CDR3 length: 11 residues. As DNA, the CDR3 is TGTGCCAGCAGCTCCTTTGAAGAGCAGTACTTC. Translation: CASSSFEEQYF.

The genes are TRBV6-5 and TRBJ2-5; no definite D call. V lost 7 bases, J lost 1 base, and 10 bases lay in between. Germline V gene lookup returns CDR1 MNHEY and CDR2 SVGAGI. The CDR3 consists of 13 residues. CDR3 sequence: CASTGVRQETQYF. As DNA, the CDR3 is TGTGCCAGCACTGGAGTGCGCCAAGAGACCCAGTACTTC.

J is TRBJ2-7 and V is TRBV7-9, with D tentatively TRBD2 (6 bases). The CDR3 covers 15 residues. Trimming took 2 bases from V and 2 from J, leaving 13 bases between them. Germline V gene lookup returns CDR1 SEHNR and CDR2 FQNEAQ (reference sequence). The CDR3 region is CASSLNLGGAYEQYF. The CDR3 DNA is TGTGCCAGCAGCTTAAATCTTGGAGGGGCCTACGAGCAGTACTTC.

This chain uses TRBV29-1 with TRBJ2-2, with 7 nucleotides matching TRBD2. Germline CDR1 SQVTM, CDR2 ANQGSEA. The CDR3 covers 14 residues. Trimming cost V 7 bases and J 5 bases; bases outside gene matches: 10. CDR3 DNA: TGCAGCGGCCGGGGGAGGGGTAATACCGGGGAGCTGTTTTTT. Amino acid sequence: CSGRGRGNTGELFF.

This chain uses TRBV19 with TRBJ2-7; the match to TRBD1 covers 9 bases. Germline CDR1 LNHDA, CDR2 SQIVND (reference sequence). This CDR3 comprises 13 residues. The V gene end was trimmed by 8 bases and the J gene end by 4 bases; junction bases not matched to a gene: 6. The CDR3 is CASARDRVYEQYF. The CDR3 region has the DNA TGTGCCAGTGCCCGGGACAGGGTTTACGAGCAGTACTTC.

The chain combines TRBV19 with TRBJ2-1; 11 positions match TRBD2. The CDR3 consists of 16 residues. CDR1 LNHDA and CDR2 SQIVND come from the germline V gene (reference sequence). V was pared by 5 bases and J by 4 bases, with 7 bases of the junction left unmatched. The CDR3 bases are TGTGCCAGTAGTTCCACTAGCGGGAGTCGATACAATGAGCAGTTCTTC. Translation: CASSSTSGSRYNEQFF. The full variable domain, its missing parts supplied by reference TRBV19 and TRBJ2-1, is DGGITQSPKYLFRKEGQNVTLSCEQNLNHDAMYWYRQDPGQGLRLIYYSQIVNDFQKGDIAEGYSVSREKKESFPLTVTSAQKNPTAFYLCASSSTSGSRYNEQFFGPGTRLTVL.

The chain combines TRBV28 with TRBJ1-2; D not certain. Germline lookup yields CDR1 MDHEN and CDR2 SYDVKM. Trimming stripped 8 bases from V and 8 bases from J, with 9 bases between. There are 10 residues in the CDR3. CDR3 sequence reads: CASGTRGYTF. The CDR3 nucleotides read TGTGCCAGCGGCACACGCGGCTACACCTTC.

V and J are TRBV30 and TRBJ1-5, with D possibly being TRBD1 (5 bases). The CDR3 runs to 14 residues. Germline V gene data show CDR1 as GTSNPN and CDR2 as SVGIG (reference sequence). Between the trimmed V and J ends, which lost 0 bases and 7 bases, there was a span of 13 bases. The DNA of the CDR3 is TGTGCCTGGAGTGTCGGGGGGGGACGGCAGCCCCAGCATTTT. The encoded protein is CAWSVGGGRQPQHF.

The V gene is TRBV7-3, the J gene TRBJ2-5; D is uncertain. CDR3 length: 15 amino acids. Germline-derived CDR1 and CDR2 are SGHTA and FQGTGA. V was trimmed by 5 bases and J by 4 bases, leaving 17 bases between them. The DNA of the CDR3 is TGTGCCAGCAGCCAGTTTCCGGGCTCCGTAGAGACCCAGTACTTC. Its protein is CASSQFPGSVETQYF.

The chain joins TRBV6-6 to TRBJ2-3; TRBD2 matches 12 bases. Germline assignment: CDR1 MNHNY and CDR2 SVGAGI (reference sequence). The CDR3 is 16 amino acids. V lost 5 bases and J lost 8; bases outside the gene matches: 11. The CDR3 here is CASSGTTSGGPSTQYF. The CDR3 nucleotides are TGTGCCAGCAGTGGAACGACTAGCGGGGGACCCAGTACGCAGTATTTT.

This chain joins TRBV19 and TRBJ2-7; D may be TRBD1 or TRBD2 (5 bases each). The CDR3 loop spans 15 amino acids. The V and J ends lost 4 bases and 0 bases respectively, with 13 bases between them. Looked up from germline, CDR1 is LNHDA and CDR2 is SQIVND (reference sequence). DNA for the CDR3: TGTGCCAGTAGTACCGGGGCAAGAAACTCCTACGAGCAGTACTTC. It yields the protein CASSTGARNSYEQYF.

V and J are TRBV4-1 and TRBJ2-6, with TRBD1 matching 10 bases. CDR3 length: 17 residues. Germline V gene data show CDR1 as MGHRA and CDR2 as YSYEKL. Trimming at V came to 4 bases and at J to 0 bases, leaving 3 bases not matched to a gene. The CDR3 spells CASSLRTGGSGANVLTF. The CDR3 DNA reads TGCGCCAGCAGCCTAAGGACAGGGGGCTCTGGGGCCAACGTCCTGACTTTC.

The chain links TRBV10-3 to TRBJ2-2, with TRBD1 matching 9 bases. Unmatched junction bases numbered 10, after V lost 7 bases and J lost 4 bases. Per germline, CDR1 ENHRY and CDR2 SYGVKD. There are 16 residues in the CDR3. This chain's CDR3 is CAINPQGARGTGELFF. Here the CDR3 DNA reads TGTGCCATCAACCCACAGGGGGCGCGAGGCACCGGGGAGCTGTTTTTT.

The chain recombines TRBV13 with TRBJ2-7; no clear D. V shed 1 base and J shed 3 bases, with 13 bases lying between them. Germline loops: CDR1 PRHDT, CDR2 FYEKMQ (reference sequence). This CDR3 has 15 residues. The CDR3 spells CASSLVGVADYEQYF. The CDR3 coding sequence is TGTGCCAGCAGCTTAGTCGGAGTCGCTGACTACGAGCAGTACTTC.

This clone was seen a single time. CDR3 DNA sequence: TGTGCCAGCAGCCCAGGACAGGGGGCATACACTGAAGCTTTCTTT. Amino acid sequence: CASSPGQGAYTEAFF. This chain joins TRBV11-3 and TRBJ1-1; 11 bases align to TRBD1. CDR3 length: 15 amino acids. Per the germline V gene, CDR1 is SGHNT and CDR2 is YENEEA. V shed 5 bases, J shed 3 bases, and the junction held 5 bases outside the gene matches.